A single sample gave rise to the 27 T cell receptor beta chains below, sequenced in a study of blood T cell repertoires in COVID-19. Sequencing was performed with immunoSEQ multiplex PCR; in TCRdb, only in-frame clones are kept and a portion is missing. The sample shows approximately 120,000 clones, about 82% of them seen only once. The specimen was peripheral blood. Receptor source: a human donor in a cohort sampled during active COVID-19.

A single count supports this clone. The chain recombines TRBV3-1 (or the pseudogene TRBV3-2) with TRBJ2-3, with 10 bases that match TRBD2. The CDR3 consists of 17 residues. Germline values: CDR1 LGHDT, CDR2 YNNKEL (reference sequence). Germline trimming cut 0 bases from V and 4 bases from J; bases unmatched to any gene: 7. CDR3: CASSQEPEREGADTQYF. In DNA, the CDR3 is TGTGCCAGCAGCCAAGAACCGGAGCGGGAGGGTGCAGATACGCAGTATTTT.

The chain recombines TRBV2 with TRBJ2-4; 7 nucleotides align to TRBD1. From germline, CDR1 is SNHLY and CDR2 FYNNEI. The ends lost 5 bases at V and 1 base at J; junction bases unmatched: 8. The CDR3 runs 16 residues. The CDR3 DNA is TGTGCCAGCAGTTCTGACAGGGTGGGGGCCAAAAACATTCAGTACTTC. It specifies CASSSDRVGAKNIQYF. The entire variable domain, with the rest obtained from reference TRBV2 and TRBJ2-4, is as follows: EPEVTQTPSHQVTQMGQEVILRCVPISNHLYFYWYRQILGQKVEFLVSFYNNEISEKSEIFDDQFSVERPDGSNFTLKIRSTKLEDSAMYFCASSSDRVGAKNIQYFGAGTRLSVL.

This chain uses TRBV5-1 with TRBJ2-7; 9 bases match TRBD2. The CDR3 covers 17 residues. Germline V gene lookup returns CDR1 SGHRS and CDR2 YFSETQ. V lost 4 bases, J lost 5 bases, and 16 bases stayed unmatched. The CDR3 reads CASSLDYTGTSTDEQYF. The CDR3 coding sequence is TGCGCCAGCAGCCTAGACTATACCGGGACTAGCACAGACGAGCAGTACTTC.

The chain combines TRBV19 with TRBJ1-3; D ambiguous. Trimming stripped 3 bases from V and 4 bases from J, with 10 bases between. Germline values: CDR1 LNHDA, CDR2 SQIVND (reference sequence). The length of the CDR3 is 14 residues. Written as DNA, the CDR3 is TGTGCCAGTAGTATCTACGTTTCCGGAAACACCATATATTTT. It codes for CASSIYVSGNTIYF.

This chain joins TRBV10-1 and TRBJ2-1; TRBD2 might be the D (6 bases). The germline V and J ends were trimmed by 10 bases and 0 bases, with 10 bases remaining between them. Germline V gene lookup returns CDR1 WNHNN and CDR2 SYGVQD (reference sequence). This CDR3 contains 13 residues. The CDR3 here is CATGGTSYNEQFF. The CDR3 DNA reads TGCGCCACAGGCGGGACCTCCTACAATGAGCAGTTCTTC.

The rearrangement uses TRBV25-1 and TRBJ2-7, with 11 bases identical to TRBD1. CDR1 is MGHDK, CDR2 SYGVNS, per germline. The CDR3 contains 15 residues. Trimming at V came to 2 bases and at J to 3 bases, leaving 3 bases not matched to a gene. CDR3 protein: CASSEPGTGGYEQYF. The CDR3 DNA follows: TGTGCCAGCAGTGAACCTGGGACAGGGGGCTACGAGCAGTACTTC.

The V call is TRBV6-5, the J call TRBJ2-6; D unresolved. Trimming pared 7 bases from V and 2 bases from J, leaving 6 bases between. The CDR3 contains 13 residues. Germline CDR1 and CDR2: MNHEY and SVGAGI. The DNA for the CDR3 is TGTGCCAGCACTCCGGCTGGGGCCAACGTCCTGACTTTC. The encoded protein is CASTPAGANVLTF.

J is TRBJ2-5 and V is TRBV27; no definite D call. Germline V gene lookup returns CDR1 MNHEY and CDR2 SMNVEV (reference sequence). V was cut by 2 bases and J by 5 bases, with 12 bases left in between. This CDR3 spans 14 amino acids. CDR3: CASSLLPPVETQYF. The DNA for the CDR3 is TGTGCCAGCAGTTTACTCCCCCCAGTTGAGACCCAGTACTTC.

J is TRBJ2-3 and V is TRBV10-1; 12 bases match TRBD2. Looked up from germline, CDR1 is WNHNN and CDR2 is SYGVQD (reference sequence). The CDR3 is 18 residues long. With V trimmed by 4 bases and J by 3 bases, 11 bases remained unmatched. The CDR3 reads CASSGRTSGTSMTDTQYF. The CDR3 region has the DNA TGCGCCAGCAGTGGGAGGACTAGCGGGACAAGCATGACAGATACGCAGTATTTT.

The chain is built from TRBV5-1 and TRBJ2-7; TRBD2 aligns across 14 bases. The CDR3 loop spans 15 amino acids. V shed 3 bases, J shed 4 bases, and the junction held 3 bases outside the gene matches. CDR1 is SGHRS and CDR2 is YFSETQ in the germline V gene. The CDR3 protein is CASSSGTSGGYEQYF. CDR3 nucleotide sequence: TGCGCCAGCAGCTCGGGGACTAGCGGGGGATACGAGCAGTACTTC.

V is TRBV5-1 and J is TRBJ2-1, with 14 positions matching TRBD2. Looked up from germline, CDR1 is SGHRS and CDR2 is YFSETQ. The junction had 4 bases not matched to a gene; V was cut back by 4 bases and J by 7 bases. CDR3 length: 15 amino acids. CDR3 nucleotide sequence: TGCGCCAGCAGCACTGGGACTAGCGGGAGAAATGAGCAGTTCTTC. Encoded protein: CASSTGTSGRNEQFF.

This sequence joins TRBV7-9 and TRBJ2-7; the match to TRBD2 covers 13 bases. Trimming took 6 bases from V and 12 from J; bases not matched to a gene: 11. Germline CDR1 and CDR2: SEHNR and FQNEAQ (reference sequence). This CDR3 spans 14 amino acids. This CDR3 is CASSLGLAGEPGYF. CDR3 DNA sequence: TGTGCCAGCAGTCTCGGACTAGCGGGGGAGCCGGGGTACTTC.

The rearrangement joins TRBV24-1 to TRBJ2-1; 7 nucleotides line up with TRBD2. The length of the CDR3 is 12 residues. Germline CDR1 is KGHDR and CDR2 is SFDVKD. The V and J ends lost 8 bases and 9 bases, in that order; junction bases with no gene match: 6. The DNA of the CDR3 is TGTGCCACCAAGGCGGGAGAGGGTGAGCAGTTCTTC. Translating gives CATKAGEGEQFF.

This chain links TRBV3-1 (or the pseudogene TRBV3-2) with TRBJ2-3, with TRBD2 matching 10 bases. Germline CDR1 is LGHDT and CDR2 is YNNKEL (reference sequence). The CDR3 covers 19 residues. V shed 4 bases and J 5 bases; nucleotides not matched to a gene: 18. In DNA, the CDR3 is TGTGCCAGCAGCCGATATGGTGGCGCTAGCGGGAGTATAGGAGATACGCAGTATTTT. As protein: CASSRYGGASGSIGDTQYF.

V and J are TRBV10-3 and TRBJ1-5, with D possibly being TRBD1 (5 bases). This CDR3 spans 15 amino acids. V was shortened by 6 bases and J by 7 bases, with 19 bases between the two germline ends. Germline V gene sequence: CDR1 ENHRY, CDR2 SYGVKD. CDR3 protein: CAISAESGRRQPQHF. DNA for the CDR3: TGTGCCATCAGCGCGGAATCAGGGAGGAGACAGCCCCAGCATTTT.

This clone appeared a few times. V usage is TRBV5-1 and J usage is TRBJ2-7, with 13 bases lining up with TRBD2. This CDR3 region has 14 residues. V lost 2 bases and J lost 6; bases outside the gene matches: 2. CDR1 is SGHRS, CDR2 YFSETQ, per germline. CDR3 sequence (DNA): TGCGCCAGCAGCTTAGGACTAGCGGGAGTCGAGCAGTACTTC. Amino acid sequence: CASSLGLAGVEQYF.

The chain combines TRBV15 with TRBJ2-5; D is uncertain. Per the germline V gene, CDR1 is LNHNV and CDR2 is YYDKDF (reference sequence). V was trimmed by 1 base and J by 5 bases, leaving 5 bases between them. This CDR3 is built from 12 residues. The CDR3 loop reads CATSRAVETQYF. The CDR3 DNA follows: TGTGCCACCAGCAGAGCGGTGGAGACCCAGTACTTC.

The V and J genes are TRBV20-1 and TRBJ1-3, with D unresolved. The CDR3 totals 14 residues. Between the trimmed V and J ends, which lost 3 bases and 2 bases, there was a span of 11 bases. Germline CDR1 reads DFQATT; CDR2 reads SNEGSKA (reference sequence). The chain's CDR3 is CSASTRSAGNTIYF. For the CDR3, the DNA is TGCAGTGCTAGTACGCGGTCGGCTGGAAACACCATATATTTT.

DNA for the CDR3: TGTGCCAGCAGGGCCGGGACTAGCGGGAGGGCCTTCTCCAAGAGCTCCTACGAGCAGTACTTC. Translated, it gives CASRAGTSGRAFSKSSYEQYF. The V and J genes are TRBV2 and TRBJ2-7; 16 nucleotides agree with TRBD2. The CDR3 extends over 21 amino acids. J lost 0 bases, V lost 6 bases, and 17 bases had no gene match. The V gene's germline CDR1 is SNHLY and CDR2 FYNNEI.

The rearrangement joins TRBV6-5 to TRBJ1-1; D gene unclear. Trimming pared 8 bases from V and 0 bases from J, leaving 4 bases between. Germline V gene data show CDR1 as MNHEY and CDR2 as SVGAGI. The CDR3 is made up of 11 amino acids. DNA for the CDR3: TGTGCCAGCTCTATGAACACTGAAGCTTTCTTT. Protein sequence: CASSMNTEAFF.

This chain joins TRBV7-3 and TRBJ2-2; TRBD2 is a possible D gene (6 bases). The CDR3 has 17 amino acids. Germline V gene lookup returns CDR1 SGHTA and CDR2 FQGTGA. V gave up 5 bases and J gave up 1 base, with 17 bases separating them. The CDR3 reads CASSPQGGRGNTGELFF. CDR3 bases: TGTGCCAGCAGCCCCCAGGGTGGGCGGGGGAACACCGGGGAGCTGTTTTTT.

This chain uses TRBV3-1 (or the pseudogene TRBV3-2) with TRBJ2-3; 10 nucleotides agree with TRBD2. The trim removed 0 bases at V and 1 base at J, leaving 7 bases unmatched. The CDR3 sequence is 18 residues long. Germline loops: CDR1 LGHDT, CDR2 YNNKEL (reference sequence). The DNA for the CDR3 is TGTGCCAGCAGCCAAGATTGGCTAGCGGGAGTCGGCACAGATACGCAGTATTTT. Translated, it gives CASSQDWLAGVGTDTQYF.

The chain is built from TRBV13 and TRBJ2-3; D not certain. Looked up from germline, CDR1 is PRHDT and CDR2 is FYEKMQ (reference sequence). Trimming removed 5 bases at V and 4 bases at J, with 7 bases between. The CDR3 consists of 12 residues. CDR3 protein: CASSALSDTQYF. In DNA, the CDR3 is TGTGCCAGCAGCGCCCTATCAGATACGCAGTATTTT.

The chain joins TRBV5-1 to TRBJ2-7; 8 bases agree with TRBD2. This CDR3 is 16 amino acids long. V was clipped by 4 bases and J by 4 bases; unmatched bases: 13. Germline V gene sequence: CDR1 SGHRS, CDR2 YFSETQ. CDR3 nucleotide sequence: TGCGCCAGCAGCGCTCCGGGACTAGGCGATGTTTACGAGCAGTACTTC. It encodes CASSAPGLGDVYEQYF.

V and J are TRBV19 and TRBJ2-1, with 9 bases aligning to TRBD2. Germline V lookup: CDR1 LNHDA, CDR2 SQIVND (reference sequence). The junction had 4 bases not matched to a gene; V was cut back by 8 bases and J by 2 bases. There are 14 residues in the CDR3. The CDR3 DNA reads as TGTGCCAGTTCTAGCGGGATCCCCTACAATGAGCAGTTCTTC. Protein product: CASSSGIPYNEQFF.

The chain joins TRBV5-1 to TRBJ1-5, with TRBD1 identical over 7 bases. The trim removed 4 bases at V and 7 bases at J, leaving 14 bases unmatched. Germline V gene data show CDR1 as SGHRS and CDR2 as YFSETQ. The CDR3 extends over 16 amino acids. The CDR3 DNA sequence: TGCGCCAGCAGCCCACAAGGACAGGAGGTTAACCAGCCCCAGCATTTT. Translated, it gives CASSPQGQEVNQPQHF.

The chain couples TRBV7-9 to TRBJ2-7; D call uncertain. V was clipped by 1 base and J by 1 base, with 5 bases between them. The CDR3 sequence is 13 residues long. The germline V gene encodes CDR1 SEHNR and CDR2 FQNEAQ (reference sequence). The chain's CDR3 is CASSLGKSYEQYF. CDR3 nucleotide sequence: TGTGCCAGCAGCTTAGGTAAATCCTACGAGCAGTACTTC.